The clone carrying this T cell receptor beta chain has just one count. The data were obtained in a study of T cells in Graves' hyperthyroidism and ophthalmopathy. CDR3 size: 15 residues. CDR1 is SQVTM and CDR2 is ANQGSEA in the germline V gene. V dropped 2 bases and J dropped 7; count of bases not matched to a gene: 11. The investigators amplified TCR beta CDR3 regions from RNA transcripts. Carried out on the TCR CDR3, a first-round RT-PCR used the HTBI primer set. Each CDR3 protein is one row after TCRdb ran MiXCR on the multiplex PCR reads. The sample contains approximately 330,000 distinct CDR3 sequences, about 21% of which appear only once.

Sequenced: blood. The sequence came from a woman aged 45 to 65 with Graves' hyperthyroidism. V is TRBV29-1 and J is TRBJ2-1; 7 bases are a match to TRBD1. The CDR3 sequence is CSVETSGQEVNEQFF. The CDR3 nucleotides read TGCAGCGTTGAAACATCTGGACAGGAGGTGAATGAGCAGTTCTTC.